This T cell receptor beta chain was sequenced for a study of OX40 agonist ivuxolimab in advanced cancers. As for the study more broadly: The costimulatory receptor OX40 (CD134) was targeted by ivuxolimab, a fully human IgG2 agonistic monoclonal antibody. Intravenous ivuxolimab was administered to patients every 2 weeks at six dose levels: 0.01, 0.1, 0.3, 1.5, 3 and 10 mg/kg. Among the 52 dose-escalation patients, around 19 had hepatocellular carcinoma, approximately 15 melanoma, 9 renal cell carcinoma and 9 head and neck cancer. In the dose-escalation cohort, 82.7% of patients were male, and the mean age was 60 years with a range of roughly 23 to 79. Patients were allowed to have had prior anti-PD-1, anti-PD-L1 or anti-CTLA-4 therapy, and 40% of the dose-escalation patients had been treated with checkpoint inhibitors. Partial responses were achieved by three dose-escalation patients, of whom one had hepatocellular carcinoma and two had cutaneous melanoma. The point of sequencing TCRbeta in the periphery was to test whether ivuxolimab changed TCR sequence diversity and drove clonal T-cell expansion. The paper covers the monotherapy dose-escalation part of the phase I ivuxolimab trial, which included N ≈ 52 patients. The investigation overall reported the following: Clonal expansion of both CD4+ and CD8+ blood T cells was observed from baseline to week 6 at doses 0.1 to 3.0 mg/kg. Antigen specificity was not determined for the clonally expanded peripheral T cells. Low levels of normalized T-cell clonal expansion were also seen in some patients who did not respond. In partial responders in the 0.1-3.0 mg/kg groups, normalized peripheral clonal expansion was found to be among the lowest, especially among CD8+ T cells. After ivuxolimab, CD8+ T cells had more expanded clones than CD4+ T cells on average.

Patients with autoimmune disease history or receiving systemic immunosuppression were excluded from the trial. In every dose cohort, peripheral blood was drawn for TCR sequencing at baseline, cycle 4 day 1, and cycle 7 day 1. Samples were obtained from an open-label, multicenter, first-in-human phase I dose-escalation trial of ivuxolimab. Adults with locally advanced or metastatic melanoma, renal cell, hepatocellular, or head and neck squamous cell carcinoma were enrolled in the trial. Before TCR sequencing, CD4+ T cells and CD8+ T cells from peripheral blood were sorted into separate populations. This clone was detected once. Its antigen is still unknown. Base qualities are not recorded, but no much larger clone differs from it by a single base. To sequence the TCRbeta CDR3 region, genomic DNA was isolated from the sorted cells. TCRbeta CDR3 regions were sequenced using the immunoSEQ Assay. Not all clones reach the TCRdb copy of this immuneACCESS table, which keeps in-frame sequences only. Checked studies attribute under half of the gap to unresolved V genes and leave the rest unexplained. A total of tens of thousands of clones appear in this sample, around 85% of them only once. The top ten clonotypes cover approximately 2.3% of the sample.

Measured from the cysteine to the phenylalanine, the CDR3 is 15 residues long. The read is trimmed to its CDR3 DNA, 45 bases read in frame from base 1. From V the trimming removes 2 bases and from J it removes 1 base, while the gene matches leave 3 bases of the junction unaccounted for. The germline V gene supplies CDR1 MGHRA and CDR2 YSYEKL. The sequence derives from an adult with an advanced solid tumor such as melanoma, head and neck, liver or kidney cancer. The sequence links TRBV4-1 to TRBJ2-7; TRBD1 aligns with 9 central bases. Sequenced here: CD4+ or CD8+ T cells sorted from blood, sampled in a trial of the OX40 agonist ivuxolimab. At the DNA level, the sequence is TGCGCCAGCAGCCAACAGGACAGGGGATCCTACGAGCAGTACTTC. This translates into CASSQQDRGSYEQYF.